This TCR beta chain was observed in a study of T-cell reconstitution after alpha-beta-depleted transplantation in children. Researchers prepared the TCRbeta library using unique molecular identifiers, the study reports. TCRdb re-called the PCR reads with MiXCR, one entry per CDR3 protein. In the table there are fewer than 120,000 distinct CDR3 sequences, around a tenth of which are singletons. Ten or more counts support this clonotype. CDR1 is SGHTS and CDR2 is YDEGEE in the germline V gene. This CDR3 spans 11 amino acids. V shed 3 bases and J shed 6 bases, with 7 bases lying between them. This sequence originates from a human donor who donated a stem cell graft to a child with acute lymphoblastic leukemia. The specimen comprised PBMCs from the stem cell graft donor, sampled from the stem cell graft. The chain links TRBV5-8 to TRBJ2-7; D gene ambiguous. CDR3 sequence reads: CASSYGVEQYF. CDR3 DNA sequence: TGTGCCAGCAGCTACGGAGTCGAGCAGTACTTC.